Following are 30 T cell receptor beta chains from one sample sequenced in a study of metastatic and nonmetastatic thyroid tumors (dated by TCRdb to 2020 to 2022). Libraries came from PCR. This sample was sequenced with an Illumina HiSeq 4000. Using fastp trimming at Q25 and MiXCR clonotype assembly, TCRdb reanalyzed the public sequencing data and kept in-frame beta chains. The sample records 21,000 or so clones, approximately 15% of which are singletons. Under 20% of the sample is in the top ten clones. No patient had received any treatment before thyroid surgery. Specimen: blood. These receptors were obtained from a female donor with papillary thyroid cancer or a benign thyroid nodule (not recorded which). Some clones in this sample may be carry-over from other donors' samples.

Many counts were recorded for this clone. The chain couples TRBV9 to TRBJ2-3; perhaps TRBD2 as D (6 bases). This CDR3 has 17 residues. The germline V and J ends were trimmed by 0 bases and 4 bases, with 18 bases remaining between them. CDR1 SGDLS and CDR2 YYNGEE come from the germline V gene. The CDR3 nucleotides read TGTGCCAGCAGCGTAGCCCCCGAGACTAGTTCGGCAGATACGCAGTATTTT. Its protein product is CASSVAPETSSADTQYF.

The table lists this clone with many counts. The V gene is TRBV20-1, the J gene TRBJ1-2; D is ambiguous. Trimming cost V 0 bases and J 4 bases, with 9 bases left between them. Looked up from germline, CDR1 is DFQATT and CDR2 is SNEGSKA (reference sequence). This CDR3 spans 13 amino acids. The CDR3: CSARDDAGYGYTF. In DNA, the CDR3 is TGCAGTGCTAGAGACGACGCCGGCTATGGCTACACCTTC.

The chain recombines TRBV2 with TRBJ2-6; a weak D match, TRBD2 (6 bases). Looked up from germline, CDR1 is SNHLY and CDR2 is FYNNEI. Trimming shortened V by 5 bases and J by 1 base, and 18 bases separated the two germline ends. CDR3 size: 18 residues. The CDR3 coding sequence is TGTGCCAGCAGTTCCTCGACTAGTGGATTTTCTGGGGCCAACGTCCTGACTTTC. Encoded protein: CASSSSTSGFSGANVLTF.

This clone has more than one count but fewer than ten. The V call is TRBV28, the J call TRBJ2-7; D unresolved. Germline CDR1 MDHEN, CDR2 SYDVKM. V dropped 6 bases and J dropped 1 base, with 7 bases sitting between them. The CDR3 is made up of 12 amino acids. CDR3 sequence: CASSYLSYEQYF. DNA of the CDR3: TGTGCCAGCAGCTACCTATCCTACGAGCAGTACTTC.

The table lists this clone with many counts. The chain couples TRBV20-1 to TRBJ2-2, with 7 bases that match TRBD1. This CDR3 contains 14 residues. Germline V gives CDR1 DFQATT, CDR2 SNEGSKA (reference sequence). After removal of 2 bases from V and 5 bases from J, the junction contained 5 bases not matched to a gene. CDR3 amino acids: CSARMGRGTGELFF. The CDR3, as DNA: TGCAGTGCTAGAATGGGCAGGGGGACCGGGGAGCTGTTTTTT.

CDR3 loop: CASSLLFLGATNEQFF. The CDR3 bases are TGTGCCAGCAGTTTACTGTTCTTGGGGGCCACAAATGAGCAGTTCTTC. This chain connects TRBV28 to TRBJ2-1; D might be TRBD1 (6 bases). This CDR3 has 16 residues. Germline values: CDR1 MDHEN, CDR2 SYDVKM. V was clipped by 2 bases and J by 7 bases, with 18 bases between them. Drawing the rest from reference TRBV28 and TRBJ2-1, the complete variable domain is DVKVTQSSRYLVKRTGEKVFLECVQDMDHENMFWYRQDPGLGLRLIYFSYDVKMKEKGDIPEGYSVSREKKERFSLILESASTNQTSMYLCASSLLFLGATNEQFFGPGTRLTVL.

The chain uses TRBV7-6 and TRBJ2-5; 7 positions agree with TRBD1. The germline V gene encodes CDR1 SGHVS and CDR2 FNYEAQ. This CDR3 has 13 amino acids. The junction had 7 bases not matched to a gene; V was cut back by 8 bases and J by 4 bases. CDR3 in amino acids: CASGTGTAETQYF. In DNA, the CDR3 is TGTGCCAGCGGCACTGGGACAGCAGAGACCCAGTACTTC.

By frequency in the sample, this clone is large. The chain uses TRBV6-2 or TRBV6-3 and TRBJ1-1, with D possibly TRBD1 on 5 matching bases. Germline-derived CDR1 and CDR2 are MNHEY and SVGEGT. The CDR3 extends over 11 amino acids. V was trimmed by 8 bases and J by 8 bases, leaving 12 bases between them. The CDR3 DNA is TGTGCCAGCTCTCCAGGGCTCGAAGCTTTCTTT. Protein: CASSPGLEAFF.

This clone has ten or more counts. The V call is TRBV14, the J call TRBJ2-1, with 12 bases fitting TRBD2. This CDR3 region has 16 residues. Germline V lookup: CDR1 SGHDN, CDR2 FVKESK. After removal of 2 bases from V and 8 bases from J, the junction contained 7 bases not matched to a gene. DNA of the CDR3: TGTGCCAGCAGCCAATGGACTAGCGGGATGGGGGATGAGCAGTTCTTC. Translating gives CASSQWTSGMGDEQFF.

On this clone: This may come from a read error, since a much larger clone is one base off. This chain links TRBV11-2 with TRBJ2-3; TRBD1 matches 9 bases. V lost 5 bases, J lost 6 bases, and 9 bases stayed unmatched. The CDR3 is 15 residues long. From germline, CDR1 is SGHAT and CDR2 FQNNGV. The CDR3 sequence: CASSITGGAADTQYF. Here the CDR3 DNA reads TGTGCCAGCAGCATCACAGGGGGCGCAGCGGATACGCAGTATTTT. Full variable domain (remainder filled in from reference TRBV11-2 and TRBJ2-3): EAGVAQSPRYKIIEKRQSVAFWCNPISGHATLYWYQQILGQGPKLLIQFQNNGVVDDSQLPKDRFSAERLKGVDSTLKIQPAKLEDSAVYLCASSITGGAADTQYFGPGTRLTVL.

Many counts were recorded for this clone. CDR3 nucleotide sequence: TGCAGTGCTAGCGGGGGCACAGATACGCAGTATTTT. It codes for CSASGGTDTQYF. V is TRBV20-1 and J is TRBJ2-3; maybe TRBD2 (5 bases). Per the germline V gene, CDR1 is DFQATT and CDR2 is SNEGSKA (reference sequence). Deletions cut 3 bases from V and 1 base from J, with 5 bases between. CDR3 size: 12 residues.

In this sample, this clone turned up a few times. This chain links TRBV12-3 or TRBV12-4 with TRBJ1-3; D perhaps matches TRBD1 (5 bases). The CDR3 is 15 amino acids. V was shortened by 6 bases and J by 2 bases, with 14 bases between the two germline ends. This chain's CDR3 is CASSPAAGAGNTIYF. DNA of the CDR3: TGTGCCAGCAGCCCCGCGGCGGGGGCTGGAAACACCATATATTTT.

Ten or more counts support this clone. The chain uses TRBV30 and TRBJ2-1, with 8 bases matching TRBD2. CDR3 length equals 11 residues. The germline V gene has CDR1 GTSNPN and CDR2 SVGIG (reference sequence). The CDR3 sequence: CPLAGPNEQFF. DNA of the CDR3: TGTCCGCTAGCGGGCCCCAATGAGCAGTTCTTC.

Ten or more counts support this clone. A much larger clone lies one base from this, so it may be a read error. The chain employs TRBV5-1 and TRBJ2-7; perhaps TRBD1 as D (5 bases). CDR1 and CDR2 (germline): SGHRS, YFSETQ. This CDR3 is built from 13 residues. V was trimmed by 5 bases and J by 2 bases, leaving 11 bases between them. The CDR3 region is CASSPDNPYEQYF. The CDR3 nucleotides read TGCGCCAGCAGTCCGGACAACCCCTACGAGCAGTACTTC.

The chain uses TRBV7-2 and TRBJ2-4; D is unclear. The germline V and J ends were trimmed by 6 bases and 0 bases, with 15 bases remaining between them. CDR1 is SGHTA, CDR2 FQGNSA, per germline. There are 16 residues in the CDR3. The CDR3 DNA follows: TGTGCCAGCAGTGACCCCCTTTACCTAGCCAAAAACATTCAGTACTTC. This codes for CASSDPLYLAKNIQYF.

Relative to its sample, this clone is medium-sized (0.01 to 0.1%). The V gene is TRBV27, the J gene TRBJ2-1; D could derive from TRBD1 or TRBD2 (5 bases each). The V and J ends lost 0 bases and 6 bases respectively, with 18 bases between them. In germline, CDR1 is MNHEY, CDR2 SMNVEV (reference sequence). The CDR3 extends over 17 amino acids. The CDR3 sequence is CASSLSHWGPYFNEQFF. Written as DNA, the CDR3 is TGTGCCAGCAGTTTATCTCACTGGGGACCCTATTTCAATGAGCAGTTCTTC.

In DNA, the CDR3 is TGTGCCAGCACCAGCTGGACAGGGGCGGGTTTGGGGGAGCTGTTTTTT. Encoded protein: CASTSWTGAGLGELFF. V and J are TRBV5-4 and TRBJ2-2; TRBD1 matches 9 bases. V was clipped by 6 bases and J by 8 bases; unmatched bases: 14. CDR1 and CDR2 (germline): SGHNT, YYREEE (reference sequence). This CDR3 has 16 amino acids.

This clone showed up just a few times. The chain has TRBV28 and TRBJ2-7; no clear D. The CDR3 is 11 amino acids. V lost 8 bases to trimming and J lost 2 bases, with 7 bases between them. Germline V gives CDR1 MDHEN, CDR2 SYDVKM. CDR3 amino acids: CASSPPYEQYF. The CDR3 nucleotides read TGTGCCAGCTCCCCTCCCTACGAGCAGTACTTC.

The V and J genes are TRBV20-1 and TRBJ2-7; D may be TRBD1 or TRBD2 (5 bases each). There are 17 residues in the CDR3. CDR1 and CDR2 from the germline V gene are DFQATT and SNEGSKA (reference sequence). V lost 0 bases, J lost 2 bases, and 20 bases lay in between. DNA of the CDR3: TGCAGTGCTAGAGACGTTCTAGCTCTGGGGGACCCCTACGAGCAGTACTTC. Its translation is CSARDVLALGDPYEQYF.

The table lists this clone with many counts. Here the CDR3 DNA reads TGTGCCAGCAGTGAAAGACCGAGATTGAACACTGAAGCTTTCTTT. This sequence encodes CASSERPRLNTEAFF. The chain recombines TRBV12-3 or TRBV12-4 with TRBJ1-1; no clear D. The CDR3 is made up of 15 amino acids. V lost 5 bases and J 0 bases, leaving 13 bases between the germline ends.

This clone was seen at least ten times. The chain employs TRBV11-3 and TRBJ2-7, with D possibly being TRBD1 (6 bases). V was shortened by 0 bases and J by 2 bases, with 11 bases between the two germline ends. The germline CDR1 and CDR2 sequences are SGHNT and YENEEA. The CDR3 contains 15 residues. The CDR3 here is CASSLEAGETYEQYF. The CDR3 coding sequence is TGTGCCAGCAGCTTAGAGGCAGGGGAAACCTACGAGCAGTACTTC.

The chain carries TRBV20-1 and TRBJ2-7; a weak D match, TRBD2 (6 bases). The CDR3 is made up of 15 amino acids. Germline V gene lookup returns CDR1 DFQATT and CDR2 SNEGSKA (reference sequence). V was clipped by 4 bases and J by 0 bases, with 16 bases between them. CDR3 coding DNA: TGCAGTGCTACCCATACTAGCTGGAGCTCCTACGAGCAGTACTTC. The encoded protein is CSATHTSWSSYEQYF.

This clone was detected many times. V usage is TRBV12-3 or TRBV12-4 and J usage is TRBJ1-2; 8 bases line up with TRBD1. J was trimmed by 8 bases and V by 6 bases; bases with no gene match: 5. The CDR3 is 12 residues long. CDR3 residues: CASSLGQGGYTF. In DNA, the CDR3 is TGTGCCAGCAGCCTCGGACAGGGAGGCTACACCTTC.

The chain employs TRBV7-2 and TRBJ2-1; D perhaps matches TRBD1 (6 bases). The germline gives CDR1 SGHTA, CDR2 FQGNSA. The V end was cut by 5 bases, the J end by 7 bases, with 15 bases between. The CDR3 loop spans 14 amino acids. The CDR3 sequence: CASSPRQDMNEQFF. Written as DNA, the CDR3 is TGTGCCAGCAGCCCAAGACAGGATATGAATGAGCAGTTCTTC.

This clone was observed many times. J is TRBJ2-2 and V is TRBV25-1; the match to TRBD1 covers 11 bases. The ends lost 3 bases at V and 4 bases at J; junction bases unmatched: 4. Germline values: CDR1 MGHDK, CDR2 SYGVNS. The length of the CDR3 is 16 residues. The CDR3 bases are TGTGCCAGCAGTGATTGGGACAGGGGGACCACCGGGGAGCTGTTTTTT. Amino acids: CASSDWDRGTTGELFF. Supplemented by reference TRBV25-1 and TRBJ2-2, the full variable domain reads EADIYQTPRYLVIGTGKKITLECSQTMGHDKMYWYQQDPGMELHLIHYSYGVNSTEKGDLSSESTVSRIRTEHFPLTLESARPSHTSQYLCASSDWDRGTTGELFFGEGSRLTVL.

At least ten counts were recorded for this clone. CDR3 loop: CASSSYRGTGELFF. As DNA, the CDR3 is TGTGCCAGTAGTTCGTACAGGGGCACCGGGGAGCTGTTTTTT. The chain couples TRBV19 to TRBJ2-2; TRBD1 aligns across 7 bases. After removal of 5 bases from V and 4 bases from J, the junction contained 4 bases not matched to a gene. CDR3 length: 14 amino acids. Germline-derived CDR1 and CDR2 are LNHDA and SQIVND (reference sequence).

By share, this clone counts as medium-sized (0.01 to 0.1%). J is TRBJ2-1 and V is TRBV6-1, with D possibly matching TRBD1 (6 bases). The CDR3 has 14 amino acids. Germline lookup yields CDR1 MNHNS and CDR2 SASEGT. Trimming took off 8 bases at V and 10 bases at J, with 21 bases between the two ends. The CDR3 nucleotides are TGTGCCAGCCTTCCGGGACATAGAACGACCGAGCAGTTCTTC. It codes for CASLPGHRTTEQFF.

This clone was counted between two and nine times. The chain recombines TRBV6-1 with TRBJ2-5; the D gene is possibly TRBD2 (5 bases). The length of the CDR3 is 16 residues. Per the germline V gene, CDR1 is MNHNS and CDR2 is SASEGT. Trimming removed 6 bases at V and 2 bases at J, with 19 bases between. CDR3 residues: CASRARRSGRQETQYF. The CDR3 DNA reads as TGTGCCAGCAGAGCCCGGAGATCTGGGAGACAAGAGACCCAGTACTTC.

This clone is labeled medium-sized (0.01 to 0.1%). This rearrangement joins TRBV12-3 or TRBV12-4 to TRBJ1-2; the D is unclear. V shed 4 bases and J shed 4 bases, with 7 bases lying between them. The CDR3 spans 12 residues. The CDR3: CASSWQSYGYTF. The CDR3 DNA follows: TGTGCCAGCAGTTGGCAGTCCTATGGCTACACCTTC.

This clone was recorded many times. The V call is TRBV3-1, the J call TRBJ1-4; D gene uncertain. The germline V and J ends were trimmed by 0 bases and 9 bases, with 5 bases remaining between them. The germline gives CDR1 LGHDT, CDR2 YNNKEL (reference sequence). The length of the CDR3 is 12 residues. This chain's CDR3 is CASSQDGKKLFF. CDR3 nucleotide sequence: TGTGCCAGCAGCCAAGATGGGAAAAAACTGTTTTTT.